The rows below give T cell receptor beta chains drawn from one sample of a study of cytomegalovirus exposure and HLA in healthy donors. The table came from immunoSEQ multiplex PCR; TCRdb's copy has only in-frame clones and leaves some out. The sample table includes 100,000 to 150,000 clones. The sequencing input was PBMCs. The receptors derive from a man aged 18 to 29 in good health and CMV-seronegative. CDR3s leave out the opening cysteine and the closing phenylalanine or tryptophan.

ATSSRTAYEQY	TRBV15	TRBJ2-7	11
ASSSTYEQY	TRBV28	TRBJ2-7	9
ASSLGGADYGYT	TRBV5-4	TRBJ1-2	12
ASSRTRGTANTEAF	TRBV6-6	TRBJ1-1	14
ASSPVSGHSGGNTIY	TRBV7-2	TRBJ1-3	15
TSSRQGEQPQH	TRBV2	TRBJ1-5	11
ASSYSFREDEKLF	TRBV6-5	TRBJ1-4	13
ASNGLAGAGASTDTQY	TRBV2	TRBJ2-3	16
ASSPGTGSPDTQY	TRBV9	TRBJ2-3	13
ATSRVRAGIRGTDTQY	TRBV15	TRBJ2-3	16
ASRRQTLSYEQY	TRBV28	TRBJ2-7	12
ASSPSFWASGKDEQY	TRBV18	TRBJ2-7	15
ASSLETGVGRGYT	TRBV5-1	TRBJ1-2	13
ASSIPRGSRSYEQY	TRBV19	TRBJ2-7	14
ASSQDGENSGANVLT	TRBV4-3	TRBJ2-6	15
ASSVGQGTTEAF	TRBV9	TRBJ1-1	12